This passage covers 10 T cell receptor beta chains from one sample sequenced in a study of regulatory T cells in long-lasting Graves disease. Library construction for TCR beta used iRepertoire HTBI primers and Arm-PCR of CDR3 regions. In TCRdb, the multiplex PCR reads were re-called with MiXCR into one record per CDR3 protein. This sample has a few hundred thousand distinct CDR3 sequences, with roughly a fifth found just once. The time point was: persistent/refractory GD, antithyroid drugs over 5 years with positive TRAb. There was RNA extracted from PBMCs, and the TCR library was made from it. The sequencing here drew on peripheral blood mononuclear cells (PBMCs), taken when the disease was refractory, from a patient treated with antithyroid drugs. These receptors were collected from a female donor with Graves disease.

This clonotype was found many times. The gene calls are TRBV7-8 and TRBJ2-7; no clear D. Germline CDR1 is SGHVS and CDR2 is FQNEAQ. The CDR3 is 15 residues long. The V end was cut by 2 bases, the J end by 0 bases, with 11 bases between. The chain's CDR3 is CASSLKLGSSYEQYF. The CDR3 coding sequence is TGTGCCAGCAGCTTAAAACTCGGATCCTCCTACGAGCAGTACTTC.

In this sample, this clonotype turned up many times. V and J are TRBV28 and TRBJ1-4; unclear D gene. Germline CDR1 is MDHEN and CDR2 is SYDVKM. CDR3 length equals 12 residues. Between the trimmed V and J ends, which lost 7 bases and 5 bases, there was a span of 8 bases. CDR3 protein: CASNEGNEKLFF. CDR3 nucleotides: TGTGCCAGCAATGAAGGAAATGAAAAACTGTTTTTT.

This clonotype was detected many times. The chain couples TRBV11-2 to TRBJ1-1; no reliable D call. The length of the CDR3 is 13 residues. V lost 5 bases and J lost 7, with 14 bases in between. CDR1 SGHAT and CDR2 FQNNGV come from the germline V gene. CDR3: CASSTHTGGEAFF. The CDR3 DNA is TGTGCCAGCAGCACTCACACGGGTGGTGAAGCTTTCTTT. Full variable domain (remainder filled in from reference TRBV11-2 and TRBJ1-1): EAGVAQSPRYKIIEKRQSVAFWCNPISGHATLYWYQQILGQGPKLLIQFQNNGVVDDSQLPKDRFSAERLKGVDSTLKIQPAKLEDSAVYLCASSTHTGGEAFFGQGTRLTVV.

This clonotype was counted ten times or more. The rearrangement links TRBV7-9 to TRBJ1-1; D not resolved. The CDR3 length is 15 residues. The V gene lost 1 base and the J gene lost 1 base, with 10 bases spanning the gap. Germline V gene data show CDR1 as SEHNR and CDR2 as FQNEAQ (reference sequence). The CDR3 protein is CASSLVGSTNTEAFF. The CDR3 nucleotides are TGTGCCAGCAGCTTAGTAGGGAGCACGAACACTGAAGCTTTCTTT.

The chain has TRBV28 and TRBJ1-5; 7 bases agree with TRBD1. The trim removed 8 bases at V and 0 bases at J, leaving 10 bases unmatched. Per germline, CDR1 MDHEN and CDR2 SYDVKM. The CDR3 has 16 residues. In DNA form, the CDR3 reads TGTGCCAGCCGGGACAGAGTAATCTATAGCAATCAGCCCCAGCATTTT. Protein sequence: CASRDRVIYSNQPQHF.

This clonotype occurred a few times. The gene calls are TRBV12-3 or TRBV12-4 and TRBJ1-2; D gene ambiguous. Trimming cost V 2 bases and J 2 bases, with 15 bases left between them. CDR3 length: 16 residues. CDR3 residues: CASSLTPRGSNYGYTF. CDR3 DNA sequence: TGTGCCAGCAGTTTAACCCCCCGCGGTTCAAACTATGGCTACACCTTC.

This clonotype was picked up a small number of times. The J gene is TRBJ2-3, the V gene TRBV5-1, with D perhaps matching TRBD2 (6 bases). Trimming pared 0 bases from V and 0 bases from J, leaving 11 bases between. The CDR3 consists of 16 residues. Germline values: CDR1 SGHRS, CDR2 YFSETQ. Here the CDR3 DNA reads TGCGCCAGCAGCTTGGAGACCGCGGGGAGCACAGATACGCAGTATTTT. Translated, it gives CASSLETAGSTDTQYF.

This clonotype showed up many times. The V and J genes are TRBV28 and TRBJ2-6; D might be TRBD2 (5 bases). V lost 3 bases and J lost 2, with 5 bases in between. Germline-derived CDR1 and CDR2 are MDHEN and SYDVKM. The CDR3 covers 14 residues. The CDR3 coding sequence is TGTGCCAGCAGTTTCGGGGCTGGGGCCAACGTCCTGACTTTC. It specifies CASSFGAGANVLTF. Full variable domain (rest looked up from reference TRBV28 and TRBJ2-6): DVKVTQSSRYLVKRTGEKVFLECVQDMDHENMFWYRQDPGLGLRLIYFSYDVKMKEKGDIPEGYSVSREKKERFSLILESASTNQTSMYLCASSFGAGANVLTFGAGSRLTVL.

This clonotype was detected a few times. The gene calls are TRBV7-9 and TRBJ1-3; tentative D call: TRBD1 (5 bases). This CDR3 has 14 residues. Germline assignment: CDR1 SEHNR and CDR2 FQNEAQ (reference sequence). Trimming took 2 bases from V and 2 from J, leaving 7 bases between them. CDR3 bases: TGTGCCAGCAGCTTATCGGGGCCTGGAAACACCATATATTTT. Translation: CASSLSGPGNTIYF.

This clonotype has a count of ten or more. The V gene is TRBV24-1, the J gene TRBJ2-2, with 7 bases aligning to TRBD1. The CDR3 runs 17 residues. V shed 1 base, J shed 5 bases, and the junction held 9 bases outside the gene matches. Germline V gene data show CDR1 as KGHDR and CDR2 as SFDVKD. The CDR3 bases are TGTGCCACCAGTGATTTTCTTCGACAGGGAGATACCGGGGAGCTGTTTTTT. The encoded protein is CATSDFLRQGDTGELFF.